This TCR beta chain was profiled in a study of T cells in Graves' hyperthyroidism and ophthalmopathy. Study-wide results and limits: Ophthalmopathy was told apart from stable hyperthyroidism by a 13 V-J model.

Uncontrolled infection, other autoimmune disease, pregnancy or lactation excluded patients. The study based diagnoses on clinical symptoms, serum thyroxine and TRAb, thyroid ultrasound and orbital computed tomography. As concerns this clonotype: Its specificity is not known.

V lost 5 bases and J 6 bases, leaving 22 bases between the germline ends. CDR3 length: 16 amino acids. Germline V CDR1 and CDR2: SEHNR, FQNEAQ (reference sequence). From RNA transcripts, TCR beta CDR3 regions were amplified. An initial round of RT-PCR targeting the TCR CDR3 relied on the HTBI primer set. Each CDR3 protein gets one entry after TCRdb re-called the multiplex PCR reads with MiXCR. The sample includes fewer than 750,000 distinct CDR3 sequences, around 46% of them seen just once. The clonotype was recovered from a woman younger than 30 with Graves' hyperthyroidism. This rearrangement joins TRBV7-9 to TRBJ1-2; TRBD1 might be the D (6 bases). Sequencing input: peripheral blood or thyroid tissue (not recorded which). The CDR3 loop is CASSATTGRGKNGYTF. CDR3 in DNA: TGTGCCAGCAGCGCTACAACAGGGAGAGGAAAGAATGGCTACACCTTC.